This T cell receptor (beta chain) stems from a study of identical twins. Study-wide results and limits: Findings came from cross-sectional statistics, without long-term follow-up of donors. The more abundant beta clonotypes in cord blood had fewer insertions, and memory repertoires did not show this.

Trimming left V 0 bases short and J 1 base short, with 13 bases between. CDR3 size: 17 residues. Germline lookup yields CDR1 SEHNR and CDR2 FQNEAQ (reference sequence). Comments on this clonotype: The antigen remains unidentified.

TCRdb passed the 5' RACE reads through MiXCR, listing each CDR3 protein once. This sample yields about 550,000 distinct CDR3 sequences, of which approximately 20% are seen a single time; 0.4% to 0.6% belongs to the top ten. These data are also associated with another study on yellow fever vaccine responses in identical twins.

This receptor was obtained from a young woman in good health. Sequencing input: CD4+ T cells sorted from blood. The J gene is TRBJ2-1, the V gene TRBV7-9, with D unresolved. The DNA of the CDR3 is TGTGCCAGCAGCTTAGCGCTTGGACCCGAGTCCTACAATGAGCAGTTCTTC. It yields the protein CASSLALGPESYNEQFF.